This T cell receptor beta chain was sequenced during a study of cytomegalovirus exposure and HLA in healthy donors. The PCR was carried out with 60 Vbeta primers and 13 Jbeta primers. Produced via immunoSEQ multiplex PCR; TCRdb's table is partial and in-frame only. The table records 100,000 to 150,000 clones, under 85% of them present only once. Study-wide results and limits: Analysis was carried out at a later point, and it linked a missense DCLRE1C variant to TCR beta V- and J-gene trimming.

The CDR3 covers 14 residues. Germline values: CDR1 SGHRS, CDR2 YFSETQ. V gave up 3 bases and J gave up 7 bases; unmatched junction bases: 6. Remarks on this clone: Antigen unknown.

This TCR derives from a woman aged 50 to 60 in good health and CMV-seropositive. Specimen: PBMCs. The chain has TRBV5-1 and TRBJ1-2, with 10 bases that match TRBD1. The CDR3 loop is CASSSGQGGSGYTF. CDR3 nucleotides: TGCGCCAGCAGCTCTGGACAGGGGGGCTCTGGCTACACCTTC.